This T cell receptor beta chain was sequenced in a study of T cell responses to AZD1222 COVID-19 vaccine. Study-level findings and limits: Just a handful of people given AZD1222 tested seropositive at baseline.

On this clone itself: Its target is not known.

Some clones are missing from TCRdb's copy, which holds only in-frame ones; the method was immunoSEQ multiplex PCR. In the table there are some 58,000 clones, nearly 80% of which are singletons. CDR1 is SGHAT, CDR2 FQNNGV, per germline. V was cut by 4 bases and J by 5 bases, with 11 bases left in between. The length of the CDR3 is 14 residues. Second-dose recipients at about 4 or about 12 weeks were treated as one pooled group. The TCR was taken from an adult who received the AZD1222 COVID-19 vaccine. The sequencing here drew on peripheral blood, taken 28 days after the second AZD1222 dose. The chain combines TRBV11-2 with TRBJ2-2; D ambiguous. The CDR3 coding sequence is TGTGCCAGCAGCTCAGTAGTAAAAACCGGGGAGCTGTTTTTT. It specifies CASSSVVKTGELFF. The full variable domain, completed using reference TRBV11-2 and TRBJ2-2, is EAGVAQSPRYKIIEKRQSVAFWCNPISGHATLYWYQQILGQGPKLLIQFQNNGVVDDSQLPKDRFSAERLKGVDSTLKIQPAKLEDSAVYLCASSSVVKTGELFFGEGSRLTVL.